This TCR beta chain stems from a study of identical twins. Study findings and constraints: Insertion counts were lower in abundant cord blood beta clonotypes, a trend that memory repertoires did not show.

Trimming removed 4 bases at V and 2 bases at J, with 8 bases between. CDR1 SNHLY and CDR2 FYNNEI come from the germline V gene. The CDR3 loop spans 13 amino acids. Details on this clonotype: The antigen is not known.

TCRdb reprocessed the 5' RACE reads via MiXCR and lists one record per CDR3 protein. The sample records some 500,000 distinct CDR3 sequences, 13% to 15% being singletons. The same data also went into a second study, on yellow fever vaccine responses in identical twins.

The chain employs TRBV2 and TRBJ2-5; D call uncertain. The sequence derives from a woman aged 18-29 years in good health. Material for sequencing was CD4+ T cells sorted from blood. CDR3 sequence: CASSVYGQETQYF. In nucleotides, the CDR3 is TGTGCCAGCAGTGTTTACGGGCAAGAGACCCAGTACTTC.